Detailed here is one TCR beta chain. Trimming pared 8 bases from V and 6 bases from J, leaving 18 bases between. Germline-derived CDR1 and CDR2 are SGHDT and YYEEEE. There are 14 residues in the CDR3. This sample was included in a study of T-cell reconstitution after alpha-beta-depleted transplantation in children. Unique molecular identifiers were incorporated into the prepared TCRbeta library. Each CDR3 protein is one row after TCRdb ran MiXCR on the PCR reads. This table has some 120,000 distinct CDR3 sequences, 23% appearing once. The sequences come from PBMCs, mostly from graft donor cells, collected 180 days after TCRalphabeta/CD19-depleted stem cell transplant. The chain joins TRBV5-6 to TRBJ2-1, with D unresolved. The source is a male patient aged 2 to 9 who had a stem cell transplant for chronic granulomatous disease, so the T cells may come from the graft donor. The CDR3, as DNA: TGTGCCAGGGGCCCCGGCCTAGTCGTCAATGAGCAGTTCTTC. This codes for CARGPGLVVNEQFF.